Listed below are T cell receptor beta chains from one sample, sequenced in a study of blood T cell repertoires in COVID-19. Generated by immunoSEQ multiplex PCR, the TCRdb table keeps only in-frame clones and is missing some. The profile covers a few hundred thousand clones, with roughly 85% appearing a single time and roughly 6.7% taken by the ten largest. Sequencing used PBMCs or T cells enriched from blood (not recorded which). These receptors originate from a woman aged 50 to 60 who had been exposed to COVID-19. Each CDR3 is given with its conserved first and last residue. A D gene is named only where the DNA matches it firmly. The size of a clone is reported for some rows only, either as once, few or many, or as a class for expanded clones.

D	size	V	J	CDR3	DNA
.	.	TRBV14	TRBJ2-7	CASSQGVAVQYF	TGTGCCAGCAGCCAGGGGGTAGCGGTGCAGTACTTC
.	.	TRBV20-1	TRBJ1-2	CSASGEASKGYTF	TGCAGTGCTAGTGGGGAGGCAAGTAAGGGCTACACCTTC
.	.	TRBV3-1/TRBV3-2	TRBJ2-5	CASSQVRSPVRETQYF	TGTGCCAGCAGCCAAGTAAGGAGCCCCGTACGGGAGACCCAGTACTTC
.	.	TRBV6-5	TRBJ1-3	CASSRGSGNTIYF	TGTGCCAGCAGTCGAGGCTCTGGAAACACCATATATTTT
.	.	TRBV7-8	TRBJ2-6	CASSPRGVTGANVLTF	TGTGCCAGCAGCCCCCGCGGGGTGACTGGGGCCAACGTCCTGACTTTC
.	.	TRBV25-1	TRBJ1-2	CASSEFGGTPGYTF	TGTGCCAGCAGTGAATTCGGCGGGACTCCTGGCTACACCTTC
.	.	TRBV11-2	TRBJ1-3	CASSLQGSLVGNTIYF	TGTGCCAGCAGCTTACAGGGGAGCCTTGTCGGAAACACCATATATTTT
.	.	TRBV5-1	TRBJ1-1	CASSTTGPSTEAFF	TGCGCCAGCAGTACGACAGGCCCGAGCACTGAAGCTTTCTTT
.	.	TRBV4-1	TRBJ1-6	CASSPRDSQNNSPLHF	TGCGCCAGCAGCCCAAGGGACTCCCAGAATAATTCACCCCTCCACTTT
TRBD1	.	TRBV5-1	TRBJ1-4	CASSLDDRVWEKLFF	TGCGCCAGCAGCTTGGATGACAGGGTTTGGGAAAAACTGTTTTTT
.	.	TRBV4-3	TRBJ2-3	CASSQDYGGADTQYF	TGCGCCAGCAGCCAAGATTATGGGGGGGCGGATACGCAGTATTTT
.	few	TRBV21-1	TRBJ1-2	CASSKEGTGPYGYTF	TGTGCCAGCAGCAAAGAGGGTACAGGGCCCTATGGCTACACCTTC
.	many	TRBV6-5	TRBJ2-7	CASNPGEGGEQYF	TGTGCCAGCAACCCAGGGGAGGGGGGCGAGCAGTACTTC
TRBD2	.	TRBV20-1	TRBJ2-1	CSASLTPGTSGGADTYNEQFF	TGCAGTGCTAGTCTTACCCCCGGGACTAGCGGGGGGGCTGATACCTACAATGAGCAGTTCTTC
.	few	TRBV3-1/TRBV3-2	TRBJ1-2	CASSRGQRQGSYGYTF	TGTGCCAGCAGCCGCGGACAGCGGCAAGGGTCCTATGGCTACACCTTC
.	.	TRBV3-1/TRBV3-2	TRBJ1-5	CASSQDFRENQPQHF	TGTGCCAGCAGCCAAGATTTTAGGGAGAATCAGCCCCAGCATTTT
.	.	TRBV19	TRBJ2-2	CASSIADSIYTGELFF	TGTGCCAGTAGTATAGCGGACAGCATTTACACCGGGGAGCTGTTTTTT
.	once	TRBV7-2	TRBJ1-2	CASSSDRHGYTF	TGTGCCAGCAGCTCGGACAGACATGGCTACACCTTC
TRBD2	once	TRBV30	TRBJ2-5	CAWSRSGGAWETQYF	TGTGCCTGGAGTCGTAGCGGGGGGGCTTGGGAGACCCAGTACTTC
TRBD1	.	TRBV6-6	TRBJ1-2	CASSSGQGGYGYTF	TGTGCCAGCAGTTCAGGACAGGGCGGATATGGCTACACCTTC
.	.	TRBV6-1	TRBJ1-4	CASSERGRMVFF	TGTGCCAGCAGTGAAAGGGGTCGTATGGTGTTTTTT
TRBD1	.	TRBV5-4	TRBJ2-5	CASSQGPTGAVETQYF	TGTGCCAGCAGCCAGGGGCCGACAGGGGCTGTGGAGACCCAGTACTTC
.	.	TRBV28	TRBJ1-2	CASNGGAGPYGYTF	TGTGCCAGCAATGGGGGGGCAGGCCCCTATGGCTACACCTTC
.	.	TRBV6-5	TRBJ1-6	CASRGGSSPLHF	TGTGCCAGCAGGGGAGGGAGTTCACCCCTCCACTTT
TRBD1	many	TRBV7-3	TRBJ2-1	CASSLRQGVNNEQFF	TGTGCCAGCAGCTTAAGGCAGGGGGTAAACAATGAGCAGTTCTTC
TRBD1	.	TRBV4-3	TRBJ2-1	CASSHYTGVNEQFF	TGCGCCAGCAGCCACTACACAGGGGTGAATGAGCAGTTCTTC
TRBD1	few	TRBV14	TRBJ2-1	CASSFGQGRRNEQFF	TGTGCCAGCAGCTTCGGACAGGGTAGAAGGAATGAGCAGTTCTTC
.	.	TRBV3-1/TRBV3-2	TRBJ1-2	CASSHQRTANYGYTF	TGTGCCAGCAGCCACCAAAGGACAGCTAACTATGGCTACACCTTC
.	once	TRBV7-2	TRBJ1-2	CASSPTAGSGYTF	TGTGCCAGCAGCCCTACTGCCGGGTCAGGCTACACCTTC